The rows below give T cell receptor beta chains drawn from one sample of a study of cytomegalovirus exposure and HLA in healthy donors. Assay used: immunoSEQ multiplex PCR; TCRdb lists only in-frame clones, some missing. The sample lists 95,000 to 150,000 clones, less than 75% occurring once. The source material was PBMCs. The receptors shown here come from a woman aged 40-49 years in good health and CMV-seronegative. The CDR3 runs from the conserved cysteine through the conserved F or W. Fields, in order: J gene, clone size, D gene, V gene, CDR3 protein, CDR3 DNA. The D gene is left open where the match is weak. The listing skips clone size in some rows; elsewhere it reads once, few, many or a size class.

TRBJ2-3,NA,TRBD1,TRBV5-6,CASSFGTGGRDTQYF,TGTGCCAGCAGCTTTGGAACAGGGGGCAGAGATACGCAGTATTTT
TRBJ2-4,few,TRBD2,TRBV2,CASRIGLAAAKNIQYF,TGTGCCAGCAGGATTGGACTAGCGGCGGCCAAAAACATTCAGTACTTC
TRBJ2-1,NA,TRBD1,TRBV5-5,CASSFSGTGDNEQFF,TGTGCCAGCAGCTTCTCTGGGACAGGGGACAATGAGCAGTTCTTC
TRBJ2-7,NA,TRBD1,TRBV5-6,CASSADRGLREQYF,TGTGCCAGCAGCGCGGACAGGGGGCTGCGCGAGCAGTACTTC
TRBJ2-1,NA,TRBD1,TRBV11-3,CASSQGTGHNEQFF,TGTGCCAGCAGCCAAGGGACAGGCCACAATGAGCAGTTCTTC
TRBJ2-1,NA,NA,TRBV6-4,CASSARVADEQFF,TGTGCCAGCAGCGCCCGAGTGGCGGATGAGCAGTTCTTC
TRBJ1-3,NA,TRBD1,TRBV7-9,CASSLGQGSGNTIYF,TGTGCCAGCAGCCTAGGACAGGGGTCCGGAAACACCATATATTTT
TRBJ2-7,NA,TRBD1,TRBV2,CASTGTGGRYEQYF,TGTGCCAGCACAGGGACAGGGGGCCGTTACGAGCAGTACTTC
TRBJ2-1,NA,NA,TRBV5-1,CASSPWTESNEQFF,TGCGCCAGCAGCCCCTGGACAGAGAGCAATGAGCAGTTCTTC
TRBJ2-3,NA,NA,TRBV5-1,CASSLGGADEDTQYF,TGCGCCAGCAGCTTAGGGGGGGCCGATGAAGATACGCAGTATTTT
TRBJ2-1,NA,TRBD2,TRBV4-3,CASSHQLAGGYNEQFF,TGCGCCAGCAGCCACCAACTAGCGGGGGGGTACAATGAGCAGTTCTTC
TRBJ2-3,NA,TRBD1,TRBV4-2,CASSQDAGGASTDTQYF,TGTGCCAGCAGCCAAGATGCAGGGGGCGCTTCCACAGATACGCAGTATTTT
TRBJ1-1,NA,NA,TRBV4-3,CASSQDLAGTEAFF,TGCGCCAGCAGCCAAGATCTCGCGGGGACTGAAGCTTTCTTT
TRBJ1-6,NA,NA,TRBV19,CASTPLGGSLNSPLHF,TGTGCCAGTACGCCCCTTGGGGGGTCCTTGAATTCACCCCTCCACTTT
TRBJ1-6,NA,NA,TRBV19,CASSMEDSPNSPLHF,TGTGCCAGTAGTATGGAGGACAGTCCCAATTCACCCCTCCACTTT
TRBJ2-5,NA,TRBD2,TRBV29-1,CSVERAGLAGQETQYF,TGCAGCGTTGAACGGGCTGGGCTAGCGGGCCAAGAGACCCAGTACTTC
TRBJ2-7,NA,TRBD2,TRBV10-3,CAIRGRVDEQYF,TGTGCCATCAGGGGGAGGGTGGACGAGCAGTACTTC
TRBJ2-7,NA,TRBD1,TRBV7-8,CASSFTGGQGGYEQYF,TGTGCCAGCAGCTTTACCGGTGGACAGGGGGGGTACGAGCAGTACTTC
TRBJ2-1,NA,NA,TRBV5-4,CASSLFQGGTNEQFF,TGTGCCAGCAGCTTGTTTCAGGGGGGTACCAATGAGCAGTTCTTC
TRBJ1-2,NA,TRBD1,TRBV19,CASSIASTGGYGYTF,TGTGCCAGTAGTATAGCATCTACAGGGGGGTATGGCTACACCTTC
TRBJ2-5,NA,NA,TRBV5-1,CASSPGTIPNQETQYF,TGCGCCAGCAGCCCCGGGACAATACCAAACCAAGAGACCCAGTACTTC
TRBJ2-5,NA,NA,TRBV7-2,CASSSVGRDRETQYF,TGTGCCAGCAGCTCGGTGGGGCGGGATCGGGAGACCCAGTACTTC
TRBJ1-5,NA,NA,TRBV6-1,CARRRAYSNQPQHF,TGTGCCAGACGGCGGGCTTATTCCAATCAGCCCCAGCATTTT
TRBJ1-5,NA,NA,TRBV6-1,CASSPRPQPQHF,TGTGCCAGCAGTCCGCGGCCTCAGCCCCAGCATTTT
TRBJ1-2,NA,NA,TRBV27,CASSSVPRGNYGYTF,TGTGCCAGCAGTTCTGTCCCGCGGGGAAACTATGGCTACACCTTC
TRBJ2-5,NA,NA,TRBV5-5,CASRGGRETQYF,TGTGCCAGCAGGGGGGGACGAGAGACCCAGTACTTC
TRBJ2-1,few,TRBD2,TRBV25-1,CASSRLAGVNEQFF,TGTGCCAGCAGTAGACTAGCGGGGGTCAATGAGCAGTTCTTC
TRBJ2-5,NA,TRBD2,TRBV6-5,CASSNSGGYQETQYF,TGTGCCAGCAGCAATAGCGGGGGATACCAAGAGACCCAGTACTTC
TRBJ2-7,few,TRBD2,TRBV19,CASSYRGGLHEQYF,TGTGCCAGTAGCTATCGCGGGGGGCTACACGAGCAGTACTTC
TRBJ2-3,NA,TRBD2,TRBV2,CASRPGTSVTDTQYF,TGTGCCAGCAGGCCCGGGACTAGCGTCACAGATACGCAGTATTTT
TRBJ2-7,NA,NA,TRBV9,CASSAGESSCEQYF,TGTGCCAGCAGCGCAGGGGAGAGCTCCTGCGAGCAGTACTTC
TRBJ1-2,once,NA,TRBV7-3,CASSYQGPWGYTF,TGTGCCAGCAGTTACCAGGGGCCTTGGGGCTACACCTTC
TRBJ2-7,few,TRBD2,TRBV4-2,CASSPGTSGSYEQYF,TGTGCCAGCAGCCCGGGGACTAGCGGGAGTTACGAGCAGTACTTC
TRBJ2-3,NA,TRBD2,TRBV5-7,CASSLGLARGGGTTDTQYF,TGTGCCAGCAGCCTGGGACTAGCGAGGGGGGGAGGGACCACAGATACGCAGTATTTT
TRBJ1-1,NA,NA,TRBV7-3,CASSFRGGDTEAFF,TGTGCCAGCAGCTTCAGGGGAGGGGACACTGAAGCTTTCTTT
TRBJ2-5,NA,TRBD1,TRBV2,CASREPSGKGAETQYF,TGTGCCAGCAGGGAACCTTCCGGGAAGGGGGCAGAGACCCAGTACTTC
TRBJ1-1,NA,NA,TRBV5-1,CASSKDPQGNTEAFF,TGCGCCAGCAGCAAGGATCCGCAGGGGAACACTGAAGCTTTCTTT
TRBJ1-5,NA,NA,TRBV7-2,CASSLYGVSNQPQHF,TGTGCCAGCAGCTTATACGGGGTAAGCAATCAGCCCCAGCATTTT
TRBJ1-1,NA,NA,TRBV2,CASTRGEAFF,TGTGCCAGCACAAGAGGTGAAGCTTTCTTT
TRBJ2-1,few,TRBD2,TRBV4-2,CASSQTSGGNNEQFF,TGTGCCAGCAGCCAGACTAGCGGGGGGAACAATGAGCAGTTCTTC
TRBJ1-2,NA,TRBD1,TRBV27,CASSMRTGGPGYTF,TGTGCCAGCAGTATGAGGACAGGGGGCCCTGGCTACACCTTC
TRBJ2-3,once,TRBD2,TRBV18,CASSPSAGADTQYF,TGTGCCAGCTCACCATCAGCGGGAGCGGATACGCAGTATTTT
TRBJ2-7,NA,NA,TRBV7-6,CASSLVSGTYEQYF,TGTGCCAGCAGCTTAGTGTCGGGAACGTACGAGCAGTACTTC
TRBJ2-1,NA,TRBD2,TRBV4-3,CASGQEPGLANNEQFF,TGCGCCAGCGGCCAAGAGCCGGGACTAGCGAACAATGAGCAGTTCTTC
TRBJ1-2,NA,NA,TRBV10-3,CAISEAGEGSRGYTF,TGTGCCATCAGTGAGGCAGGGGAGGGGAGTCGTGGCTACACCTTC
TRBJ1-1,NA,NA,TRBV4-3,CASSQFLNSMNTEAFF,TGCGCCAGCAGCCAATTTCTCAACTCAATGAACACTGAAGCTTTCTTT
TRBJ2-1,NA,NA,TRBV6-1,CASSVGQWTAQDEQFF,TGTGCCAGCAGTGTTGGTCAGTGGACAGCCCAGGATGAGCAGTTCTTC
TRBJ2-1,few,TRBD2,TRBV7-3,CASSLSGGLAGVNEQFF,TGTGCCAGCAGCTTAAGCGGGGGACTAGCGGGAGTTAATGAGCAGTTCTTC
TRBJ2-7,NA,NA,TRBV6-5,CASSYASGGKYF,TGTGCCAGCAGTTATGCCAGCGGCGGTAAGTACTTC
TRBJ2-1,few,TRBD2,TRBV29-1,CSVASGQAGIAWKQFF,TGCAGCGTTGCTAGCGGGCAGGCGGGAATAGCTTGGAAGCAGTTCTTC